The 31 T cell receptor beta chains in this list originate from one sample, sequenced in a study of radiation and T cells in renal cell carcinoma. Time point in this sample: blood 4 weeks post-SBRT, at nephrectomy. Described treatment: 15 Gy SBRT to primary tumor, nephrectomy 4 weeks later. TCRdb's copy holds only in-frame clones and misses some; the assay was immunoSEQ multiplex PCR. The sample has around 45,000 clones, roughly 80% seen once. The material was blood, obtained from a patient whose treatment included radiotherapy and nephrectomy. Source of these receptors: an older woman with renal cell carcinoma.

This chain uses TRBV6-1 with TRBJ1-5, with 7 bases lining up with TRBD1. Unmatched junction bases numbered 4, after V lost 2 bases and J lost 3 bases. CDR1 and CDR2 (germline): MNHNS, SASEGT. This CDR3 has 15 residues. The CDR3 loop reads CASSEWGQNNQPQHF. The CDR3 DNA follows: TGTGCCAGCAGTGAATGGGGACAGAACAATCAGCCCCAGCATTTT.

The chain couples TRBV19 to TRBJ2-4; 9 bases are a match to TRBD1. Germline V gene lookup returns CDR1 LNHDA and CDR2 SQIVND (reference sequence). The CDR3 runs to 13 residues. With 8 bases clipped from V and 9 bases from J, the junction kept 8 bases outside the gene matches. DNA for the CDR3: TGTGCCAGTGCGGGACAGGGAGTCAGCATTCAGTACTTC. Protein sequence: CASAGQGVSIQYF.

V is TRBV7-9 and J is TRBJ1-3; 8 positions agree with TRBD1. From germline, CDR1 is SEHNR and CDR2 FQNEAQ (reference sequence). The CDR3 extends over 15 amino acids. The J segment lost 0 bases and the V segment lost 4 bases, leaving 2 bases of the junction unmatched. CDR3 sequence reads: CASSSGQGSGNTIYF. CDR3 DNA: TGTGCCAGCAGCTCAGGACAGGGCTCTGGAAACACCATATATTTT.

V usage is TRBV19 and J usage is TRBJ2-4; D unresolved. Germline V CDR1 and CDR2: LNHDA, SQIVND (reference sequence). The length of the CDR3 is 16 residues. Trimming left V 1 base short and J 1 base short, with 11 bases between. CDR3 in amino acids: CASSIAGIGAKNIQYF. As DNA, the CDR3 is TGTGCCAGTAGTATAGCTGGTATTGGGGCCAAAAACATTCAGTACTTC.

V is TRBV18 and J is TRBJ1-4; D perhaps matches TRBD1 (5 bases). The V gene's germline CDR1 is KGHSH and CDR2 LQKENI. Deletions cut 0 bases from V and 7 bases from J, with 15 bases between. This CDR3 has 16 residues. DNA for the CDR3: TGTGCCAGCTCACCACCCCCAGGGTCGCAAGGTGAAAAACTGTTTTTT. This codes for CASSPPPGSQGEKLFF.

The chain couples TRBV5-1 to TRBJ2-1; D ambiguous. The CDR3 is 15 residues long. Germline CDR1 and CDR2: SGHRS and YFSETQ. V was cut by 2 bases and J by 3 bases, with 12 bases left in between. DNA of the CDR3: TGCGCCAGCAGCTTAACCGGTGCGGACTACAATGAGCAGTTCTTC. Protein sequence: CASSLTGADYNEQFF.

The V and J genes are TRBV5-1 and TRBJ2-2; maybe TRBD1 (6 bases). Germline lookup yields CDR1 SGHRS and CDR2 YFSETQ. CDR3 length equals 16 residues. The V end lost 4 bases, the J end lost 1 base, and 14 bases lay between the germline ends. CDR3 sequence (DNA): TGCGCCAGCAGCCTCATGGGACATCAGAACACCGGGGAGCTGTTTTTT. Its protein is CASSLMGHQNTGELFF.

The chain has TRBV6-1 and TRBJ2-7, with D hard to call. With 5 bases removed from V and 6 bases from J, the gap between germline ends came to 8 bases. Germline V gene lookup returns CDR1 MNHNS and CDR2 SASEGT. This CDR3 has 11 amino acids. The CDR3 protein is CASSSPAEQYF. CDR3 in DNA: TGTGCCAGCAGTTCCCCGGCCGAGCAGTACTTC.

The CDR3 sequence: CASSSTSGLNTGELFF. In nucleotides, the CDR3 is TGCGCCAGCAGCTCGACTAGCGGCCTGAACACCGGGGAGCTGTTTTTT. The chain joins TRBV5-1 to TRBJ2-2; TRBD2 matches at 9 bases. Losses at the gene ends were 3 bases for V and 1 base for J; bases not matched to a gene: 4. Germline V CDR1 and CDR2: SGHRS, YFSETQ. CDR3 length equals 16 residues.

This chain joins TRBV7-2 and TRBJ2-3; 8 bases match TRBD1. The CDR3 has 15 residues. The J segment lost 3 bases and the V segment lost 5 bases, leaving 7 bases of the junction unmatched. Germline CDR1 reads SGHTA; CDR2 reads FQGNSA. The DNA for the CDR3 is TGTGCCAGCAGCCTGCAGACAGGGGAGACAGATACGCAGTATTTT. It encodes CASSLQTGETDTQYF.

V is TRBV18 and J is TRBJ2-3; D possibly corresponds to TRBD2 (5 bases). The germline CDR1 and CDR2 sequences are KGHSH and LQKENI. V lost 0 bases to trimming and J lost 2 bases, with 12 bases between them. The CDR3 runs to 16 residues. CDR3 residues: CASSPPGLRNTDTQYF. CDR3 DNA sequence: TGTGCCAGCTCACCACCCGGACTTCGGAACACAGATACGCAGTATTTT.

The CDR3 coding sequence is TGCGCCAGCAGCTTAGGACAGGGGGCGGACTATGGCTACACCTTC. This encodes CASSLGQGADYGYTF. V is TRBV5-1 and J is TRBJ1-2; 11 bases line up with TRBD1. V dropped 2 bases and J dropped 3; count of bases not matched to a gene: 3. The CDR3 runs 15 residues. Germline lookup yields CDR1 SGHRS and CDR2 YFSETQ.

The chain recombines TRBV7-8 with TRBJ1-5, with 9 bases matching TRBD1. The CDR3 has 14 amino acids. Losses at the gene ends were 8 bases for V and 4 bases for J; bases not matched to a gene: 6. The germline CDR1 and CDR2 sequences are SGHVS and FQNEAQ. CDR3 in amino acids: CASSQGQGNQPQHF. The CDR3 DNA reads as TGTGCCAGCTCCCAGGGACAGGGAAATCAGCCCCAGCATTTT.

This clone has only a few counts. The junction does not match germline at one end; this may be a read error. V usage is TRBV5-6 and J usage is TRBJ2-7, with D perhaps matching TRBD2 (6 bases). This CDR3 has 9 amino acids. From germline, CDR1 is SGHDT and CDR2 YYEEEE. In nucleotides, the CDR3 is TGTGCCAGCAGCTCGGGGGTTCTTTTC. The encoded protein is CASSSGVLF.

This rearrangement joins TRBV5-5 to TRBJ2-7, with TRBD2 matching over 7 bases. The germline V gene encodes CDR1 SGHKS and CDR2 YYEKEE (reference sequence). Trimming at V came to 2 bases and at J to 2 bases, leaving 4 bases not matched to a gene. The CDR3 is made up of 14 amino acids. CDR3 region: CASSFRGGPYEQYF. Written as DNA, the CDR3 is TGTGCCAGCAGCTTCCGCGGGGGACCCTACGAGCAGTACTTC.

The chain has TRBV7-6 and TRBJ2-5; D uncertain. CDR3 length: 15 amino acids. Germline-derived CDR1 and CDR2 are SGHVS and FNYEAQ. The V end was cut by 5 bases, the J end by 2 bases, with 15 bases between. The CDR3 nucleotides read TGTGCCAGCAGCCAGTCGAGTCTCGGACAAGAGACCCAGTACTTC. Its protein product is CASSQSSLGQETQYF.

This clone was counted once. The rearrangement joins TRBV5-1 to TRBJ2-3; 7 positions match TRBD2. V shed 3 bases, J shed 2 bases, and the junction held 9 bases outside the gene matches. This CDR3 is 16 amino acids long. Germline V gives CDR1 SGHRS, CDR2 YFSETQ. The CDR3 DNA follows: TGCGCCAGCAGCTGGACCGGGACTAAATTCACAGATACGCAGTATTTT. This codes for CASSWTGTKFTDTQYF.

This sequence joins TRBV5-4 and TRBJ2-4; D unresolved. The CDR3 loop spans 15 amino acids. Per germline, CDR1 SGHNT and CDR2 YYREEE (reference sequence). Trimming cost V 6 bases and J 0 bases, with 13 bases left between them. The CDR3 protein is CASTDSDIAKNIQYF. CDR3 bases: TGTGCCAGCACCGACTCAGATATAGCCAAAAACATTCAGTACTTC.

The chain couples TRBV6-6 to TRBJ2-1; D not resolved. V was cut by 4 bases and J by 9 bases, with 19 bases left in between. Per the germline V gene, CDR1 is MNHNY and CDR2 is SVGAGI (reference sequence). The CDR3 totals 15 residues. The CDR3 DNA sequence: TGTGCCAGCAGTTCTCCAGCGACACTTCAGACTGAGCAGTTCTTC. It translates to CASSSPATLQTEQFF.

J is TRBJ1-6 and V is TRBV14, with a weak D call TRBD1 (5 bases). The CDR3 contains 13 residues. Germline V gives CDR1 SGHDN, CDR2 FVKESK. The ends were cut back, 7 bases at V and 5 bases at J, with 9 bases in the middle. The CDR3 region is CASTRGNNSPLHF. CDR3 in DNA: TGTGCCAGCACACGGGGGAATAATTCACCCCTCCACTTT.

As for this clone: At one of its ends the junction is not consistent with the germline gene, which may arise from a read error. The chain has TRBV13 and TRBJ2-5; 13 bases are a match to TRBD2. Germline assignment: CDR1 PRHDT and CDR2 FYEKMQ (reference sequence). The CDR3 sequence is 17 residues long. The CDR3 DNA reads TGTGCCAGCAGCCTAGGACTAGCGGGGGCGACTCAAGAGACCCAGTACTTC. It encodes CASSLGLAGATQETQYF.

The CDR3 loop reads CASAGGSYEQYF. The CDR3 nucleotides are TGTGCCTCGGCGGGGGGATCCTACGAGCAGTACTTC. The J gene is TRBJ2-7, the V gene TRBV13, with 8 bases aligning to TRBD2. The CDR3 loop spans 12 amino acids. Germline CDR1 reads PRHDT; CDR2 reads FYEKMQ (reference sequence). The V and J ends lost 11 bases and 1 base, in that order; junction bases with no gene match: 4. The variable domain in full, completed from reference TRBV13 and TRBJ2-7, reads AAGVIQSPRHLIKEKRETATLKCYPIPRHDTVYWYQQGPGQDPQFLISFYEKMQSDKGSIPDRFSAQQFSDYHSELNMSSLELGDSALYFCASAGGSYEQYFGPGTRLTVT.

The rearrangement uses TRBV13 and TRBJ1-2; tentative D call: TRBD1 (6 bases). V was shortened by 4 bases and J by 14 bases, with 17 bases between the two germline ends. The CDR3 spans 12 residues. Germline-derived CDR1 and CDR2 are PRHDT and FYEKMQ (reference sequence). CDR3 residues: CASSYGQILTTF. CDR3 bases: TGTGCCAGCAGCTACGGACAGATCCTAACTACCTTC. Complete variable domain (other parts from reference TRBV13 and TRBJ1-2): AAGVIQSPRHLIKEKRETATLKCYPIPRHDTVYWYQQGPGQDPQFLISFYEKMQSDKGSIPDRFSAQQFSDYHSELNMSSLELGDSALYFCASSYGQILTTFGSGTRLTVV.

The genes are TRBV23-1 and TRBJ2-5; a possible D gene is TRBD1 (5 bases). TRBV23-1 is given ORF status, its function remaining uncertain. This CDR3 is built from 14 residues. Deletions cut 3 bases from V and 1 base from J, with 9 bases between. The CDR3: CASSQGRTQETQYF. CDR3 bases: TGCGCCAGCAGTCAGGGGCGGACCCAAGAGACCCAGTACTTC.

In this sample, this clone turned up a few times. The V and J genes are TRBV28 and TRBJ1-1, with TRBD1 identical over 9 bases. The junction had 6 bases not matched to a gene; V was cut back by 6 bases and J by 1 base. The germline V gene has CDR1 MDHEN and CDR2 SYDVKM. The CDR3 has 15 residues. This CDR3 reads CASSLDRGGNTEAFF. CDR3 nucleotide sequence: TGTGCCAGCAGCCTGGACAGGGGAGGGAACACTGAAGCTTTCTTT.

For the CDR3, the DNA is TGCGCCAGCAGCTTTACGGGGGACGCCACTGAAGCTTTCTTT. This sequence encodes CASSFTGDATEAFF. V and J are TRBV5-1 and TRBJ1-1; TRBD1 might be the D (5 bases). There are 14 residues in the CDR3. Germline CDR1 is SGHRS and CDR2 is YFSETQ. V was shortened by 2 bases and J by 4 bases, with 12 bases between the two germline ends.

The CDR3 spells CASSLGGTGIGETQYF. CDR3 DNA sequence: TGTGCCAGCAGCTTAGGGGGGACAGGGATCGGAGAGACCCAGTACTTC. The rearrangement joins TRBV11-2 to TRBJ2-5, with TRBD1 matching over 9 bases. V dropped 1 base and J dropped 4; count of bases not matched to a gene: 7. This CDR3 has 16 amino acids. Germline CDR1 reads SGHAT; CDR2 reads FQNNGV.

V is TRBV10-3 and J is TRBJ1-1; possibly TRBD1 for D (5 bases). The CDR3 runs to 15 residues. Trimming stripped 0 bases from V and 4 bases from J, with 12 bases between. From germline, CDR1 is ENHRY and CDR2 SYGVKD. The DNA of the CDR3 is TGTGCCATCAGTGAGTCTAAAGGCAGGGCCACTGAAGCTTTCTTT. Its translation: CAISESKGRATEAFF.

The chain couples TRBV7-9 to TRBJ1-1; D ambiguous. V lost 2 bases and J 3 bases, leaving 7 bases between the germline ends. The CDR3 runs to 13 residues. Germline loops: CDR1 SEHNR, CDR2 FQNEAQ (reference sequence). DNA of the CDR3: TGTGCCAGCAGCTTAAATAGCGACACTGAAGCTTTCTTT. Translated: CASSLNSDTEAFF.

The chain is built from TRBV28 and TRBJ1-5; D not resolved. Per germline, CDR1 MDHEN and CDR2 SYDVKM. The CDR3 is 12 residues long. V was pared by 2 bases and J by 11 bases, with 10 bases between. The CDR3 here is CASSLSRATQHF. The CDR3 DNA is TGTGCCAGCAGTTTAAGTCGGGCGACCCAGCATTTT.

This chain connects TRBV5-1 to TRBJ2-2; D is possibly TRBD2 (6 bases). The V end was cut by 9 bases, the J end by 4 bases, with 13 bases between. CDR1 is SGHRS, CDR2 YFSETQ, per germline. The CDR3 runs to 13 residues. CDR3: CATSGVPTGELFF. The DNA of the CDR3 is TGCGCCACTTCGGGGGTACCCACCGGGGAGCTGTTTTTT. Using reference TRBV5-1 and TRBJ2-2 for the parts outside the CDR3, the full variable domain is KAGVTQTPRYLIKTRGQQVTLSCSPISGHRSVSWYQQTPGQGLQFLFEYFSETQRNKGNFPGRFSGRQFSNSRSEMNVSTLELGDSALYLCATSGVPTGELFFGEGSRLTVL.